This TCR beta chain was profiled in a study of human thymus T cells. Study-wide results and limits: Related research found strongly overlapping thymic repertoires in unrelated individuals.

Thymus tissue for the work was resected from patients undergoing corrective heart surgery. It was healthy Finnish infants having corrective surgery for congenital heart defects who were the donors. Some clones are missing from TCRdb's copy, which holds only in-frame ones; the method was immunoSEQ multiplex PCR. The sample includes fewer than 90,000 clones, roughly 96% seen only once; the top ten take under 0.035%. Details on this clone: Its target is unknown.

Looked up from germline, CDR1 is MNHNY and CDR2 is SVGAGI (reference sequence). V lost 2 bases and J 0 bases, leaving 7 bases between the germline ends. The CDR3 covers 14 residues. The chain joins TRBV6-6 to TRBJ1-1; D is possibly TRBD1 (5 bases). Sequencing was carried out using thymus tissue. The sequence derives from a boy in the first two years of life with a congenital heart defect but otherwise immunologically healthy. The CDR3 sequence: CASSYRGLNTEAFF. As DNA, the CDR3 is TGTGCCAGCAGTTACAGGGGACTGAACACTGAAGCTTTCTTT.